Shown below are 2 T cell receptor beta chains from a single sample sequenced in a study of T-cell memory formation after mild COVID-19. In TCRdb, the 5' RACE reads were re-called with MiXCR into one record per CDR3 protein. The table records under 300,000 distinct CDR3 sequences, about 17% of them present only once. Sequencing was performed on PBMCs or a T cell subset sorted from them (not recorded which). These receptors were obtained from a young man who had mild COVID-19 (a few samples of this study predate the infection). Cell type and time point are not known.

The rearrangement joins TRBV5-1 to TRBJ1-5; unclear D gene. V lost 4 bases to trimming and J lost 3 bases, with 11 bases between them. Germline-derived CDR1 and CDR2 are SGHRS and YFSETQ. The CDR3 totals 14 residues. CDR3 residues: CASSPLLSNQPQHF. The DNA for the CDR3 is TGCGCCAGCAGCCCCCTACTCTCCAATCAGCCCCAGCATTTT.

This clonotype was counted only a few times. V usage is TRBV5-6 and J usage is TRBJ2-1; D assignment may be TRBD1 or TRBD2 (5 bases each). V was pared by 4 bases and J by 12 bases, with 17 bases between. CDR1 is SGHDT, CDR2 YYEEEE, per germline. The CDR3 totals 13 residues. For the CDR3, the DNA is TGTGCCAGCAGCACGCCTTCTGAGGGGAGGCAGTTCTTC. Amino acid sequence: CASSTPSEGRQFF.